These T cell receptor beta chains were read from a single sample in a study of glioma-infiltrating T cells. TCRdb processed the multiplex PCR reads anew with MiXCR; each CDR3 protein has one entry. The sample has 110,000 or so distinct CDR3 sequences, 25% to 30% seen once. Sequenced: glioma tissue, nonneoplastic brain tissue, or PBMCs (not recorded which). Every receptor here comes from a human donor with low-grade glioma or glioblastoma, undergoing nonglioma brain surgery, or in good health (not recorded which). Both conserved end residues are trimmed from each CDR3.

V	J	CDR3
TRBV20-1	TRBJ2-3	SARDILVTDTQY
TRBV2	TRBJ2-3	ASRLETDTQY
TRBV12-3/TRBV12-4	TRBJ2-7	ASSLSLGTSGPLEQY
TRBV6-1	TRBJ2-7	ASSPNLGEQY
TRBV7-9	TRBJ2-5	ASSHPGLQETEY
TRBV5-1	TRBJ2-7	ASSTRAQDWGNEQY
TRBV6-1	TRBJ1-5	ASSAQGLKLLYSNQPQH
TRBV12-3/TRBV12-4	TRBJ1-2	ASSPRVYGYT
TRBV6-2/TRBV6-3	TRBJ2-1	ASSVGLNEQF
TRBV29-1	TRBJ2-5	SVEGASGPQETQY
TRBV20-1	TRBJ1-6	SAGGTNSPLH
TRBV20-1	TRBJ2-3	SARPPGGGGPPDTQY
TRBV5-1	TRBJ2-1	ASSAGTSLNEQF
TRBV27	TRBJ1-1	ASSSPTLNTQAF
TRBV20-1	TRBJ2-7	SARIDRGAYEQY
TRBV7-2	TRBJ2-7	ASSPGLADEQY